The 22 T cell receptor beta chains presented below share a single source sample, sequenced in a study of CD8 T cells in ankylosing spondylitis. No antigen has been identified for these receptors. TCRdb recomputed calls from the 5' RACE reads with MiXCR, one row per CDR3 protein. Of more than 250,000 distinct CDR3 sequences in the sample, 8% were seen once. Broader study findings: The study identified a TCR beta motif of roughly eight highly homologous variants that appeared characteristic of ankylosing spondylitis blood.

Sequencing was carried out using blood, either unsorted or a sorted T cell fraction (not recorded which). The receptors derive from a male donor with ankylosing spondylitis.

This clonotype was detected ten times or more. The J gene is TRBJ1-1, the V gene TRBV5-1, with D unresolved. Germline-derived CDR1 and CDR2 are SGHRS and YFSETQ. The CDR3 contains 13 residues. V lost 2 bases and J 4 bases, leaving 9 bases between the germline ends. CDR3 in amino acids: CASSLGSPTEAFF. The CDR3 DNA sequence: TGCGCCAGCAGCTTAGGATCCCCCACTGAAGCTTTCTTT.

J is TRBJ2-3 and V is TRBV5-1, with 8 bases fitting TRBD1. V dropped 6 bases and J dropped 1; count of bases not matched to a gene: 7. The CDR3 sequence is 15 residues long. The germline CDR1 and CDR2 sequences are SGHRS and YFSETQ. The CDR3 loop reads CASNQQGVGTDTQYF. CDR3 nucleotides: TGCGCCAGCAACCAACAGGGGGTGGGCACAGATACGCAGTATTTT.

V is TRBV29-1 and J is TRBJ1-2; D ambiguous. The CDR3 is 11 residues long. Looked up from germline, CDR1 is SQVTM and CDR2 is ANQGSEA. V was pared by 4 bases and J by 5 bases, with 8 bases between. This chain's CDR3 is CSVVMGYGYTF. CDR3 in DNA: TGCAGCGTTGTGATGGGTTATGGCTACACCTTC.

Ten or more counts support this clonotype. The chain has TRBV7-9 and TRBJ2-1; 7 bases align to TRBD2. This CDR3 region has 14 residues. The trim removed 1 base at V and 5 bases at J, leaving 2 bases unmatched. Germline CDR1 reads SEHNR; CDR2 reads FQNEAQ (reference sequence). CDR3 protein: CASSLGLAHNEQFF. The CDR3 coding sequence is TGTGCCAGCAGCTTAGGACTAGCTCACAATGAGCAGTTCTTC.

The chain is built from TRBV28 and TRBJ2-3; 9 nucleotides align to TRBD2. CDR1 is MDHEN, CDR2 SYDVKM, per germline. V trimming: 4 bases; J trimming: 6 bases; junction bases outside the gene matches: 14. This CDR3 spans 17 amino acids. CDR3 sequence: CASSSLGIAGAMDTQYF. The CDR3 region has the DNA TGTGCCAGCAGTTCTCTCGGGATAGCGGGAGCTATGGATACGCAGTATTTT.

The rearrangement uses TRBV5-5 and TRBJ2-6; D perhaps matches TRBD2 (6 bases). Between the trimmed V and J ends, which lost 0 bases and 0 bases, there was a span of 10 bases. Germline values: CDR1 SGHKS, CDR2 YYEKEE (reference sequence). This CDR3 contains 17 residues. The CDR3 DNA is TGTGCCAGCAGCTTGGTCCACGGGAGCTCTGGGGCCAACGTCCTGACTTTC. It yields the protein CASSLVHGSSGANVLTF.

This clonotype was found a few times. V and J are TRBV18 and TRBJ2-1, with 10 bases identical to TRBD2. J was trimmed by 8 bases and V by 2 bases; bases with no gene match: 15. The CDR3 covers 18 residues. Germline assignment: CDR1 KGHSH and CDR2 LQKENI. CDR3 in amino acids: CASSPIGVSGGTSDEQFF. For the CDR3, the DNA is TGTGCCAGCTCACCAATCGGGGTGAGCGGGGGGACTAGCGATGAGCAGTTCTTC. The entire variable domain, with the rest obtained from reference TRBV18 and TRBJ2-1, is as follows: NAGVMQNPRHLVRRRGQEARLRCSPMKGHSHVYWYRQLPEEGLKFMVYLQKENIIDESGMPKERFSAEFPKEGPSILRIQQVVRGDSAAYFCASSPIGVSGGTSDEQFFGPGTRLTVL.

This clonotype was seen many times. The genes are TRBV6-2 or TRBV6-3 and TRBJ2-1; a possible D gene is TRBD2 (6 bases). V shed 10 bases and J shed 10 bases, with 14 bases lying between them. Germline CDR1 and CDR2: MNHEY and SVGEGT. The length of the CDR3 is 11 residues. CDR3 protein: CAITRGAEQFF. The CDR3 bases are TGTGCCATAACTCGCGGGGCCGAGCAGTTCTTC.

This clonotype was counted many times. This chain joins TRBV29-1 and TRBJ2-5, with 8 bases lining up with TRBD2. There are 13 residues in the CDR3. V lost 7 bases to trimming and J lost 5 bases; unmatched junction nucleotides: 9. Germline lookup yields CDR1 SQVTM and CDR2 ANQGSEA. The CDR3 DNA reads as TGCAGCGGATCATCTAGCGGGCGGGAGACCCAGTACTTC. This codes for CSGSSSGRETQYF.

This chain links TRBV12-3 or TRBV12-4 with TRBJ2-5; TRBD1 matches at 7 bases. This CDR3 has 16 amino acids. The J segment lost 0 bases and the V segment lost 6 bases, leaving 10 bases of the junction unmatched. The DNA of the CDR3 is TGTGCCAGCAGCCCCGGACAGGCTTTAGACCAAGAGACCCAGTACTTC. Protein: CASSPGQALDQETQYF.

CDR3 sequence reads: CASSLGSQVNYEQYF. DNA of the CDR3: TGTGCCAGCAGCTTAGGGAGCCAAGTGAATTACGAGCAGTACTTC. The rearrangement links TRBV7-9 to TRBJ2-7, with D hard to call. Germline V gene lookup returns CDR1 SEHNR and CDR2 FQNEAQ (reference sequence). This CDR3 contains 15 residues. The ends were cut back, 1 base at V and 4 bases at J, with 14 bases in the middle.

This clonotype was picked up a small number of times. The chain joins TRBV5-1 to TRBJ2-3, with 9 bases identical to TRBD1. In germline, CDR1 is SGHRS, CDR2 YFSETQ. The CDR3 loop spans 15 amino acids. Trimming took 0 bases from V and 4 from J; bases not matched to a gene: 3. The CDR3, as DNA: TGCGCCAGCAGCTTGGTCGGACAGGGGCCAGATACGCAGTATTTT. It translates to CASSLVGQGPDTQYF.

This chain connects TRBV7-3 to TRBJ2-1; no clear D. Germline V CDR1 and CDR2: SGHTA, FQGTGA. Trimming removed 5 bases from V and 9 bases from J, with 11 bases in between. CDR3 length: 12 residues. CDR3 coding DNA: TGTGCCAGCAGCCTCTCGCGTGGTGAGCAGTTCTTC. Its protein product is CASSLSRGEQFF.

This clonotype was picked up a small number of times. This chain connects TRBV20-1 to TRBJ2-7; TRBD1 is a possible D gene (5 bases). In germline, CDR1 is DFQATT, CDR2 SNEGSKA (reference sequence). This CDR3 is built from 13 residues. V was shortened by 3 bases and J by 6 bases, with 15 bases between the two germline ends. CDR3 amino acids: CSASSGLGGEQYF. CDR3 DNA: TGCAGTGCTAGTTCAGGGCTGGGTGGCGAGCAGTACTTC.

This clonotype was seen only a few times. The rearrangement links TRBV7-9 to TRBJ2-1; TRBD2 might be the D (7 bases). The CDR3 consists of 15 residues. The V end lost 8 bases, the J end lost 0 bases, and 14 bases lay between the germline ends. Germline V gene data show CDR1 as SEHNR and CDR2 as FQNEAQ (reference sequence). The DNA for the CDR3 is TGTGCCAGCGAACCCCGGGGGGCCTCCTACAATGAGCAGTTCTTC. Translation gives CASEPRGASYNEQFF.

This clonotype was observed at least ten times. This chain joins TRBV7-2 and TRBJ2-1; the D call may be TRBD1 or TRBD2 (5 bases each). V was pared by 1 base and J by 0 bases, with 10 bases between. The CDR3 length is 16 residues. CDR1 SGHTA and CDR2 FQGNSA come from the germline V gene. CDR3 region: CASSLVGTSSYNEQFF. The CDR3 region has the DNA TGTGCCAGCAGCTTAGTTGGGACCAGCTCCTACAATGAGCAGTTCTTC. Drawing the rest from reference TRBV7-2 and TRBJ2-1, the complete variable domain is GAGVSQSPSNKVTEKGKDVELRCDPISGHTALYWYRQSLGQGLEFLIYFQGNSAPDKSGLPSDRFSAERTGGSVSTLTIQRTQQEDSAVYLCASSLVGTSSYNEQFFGPGTRLTVL.

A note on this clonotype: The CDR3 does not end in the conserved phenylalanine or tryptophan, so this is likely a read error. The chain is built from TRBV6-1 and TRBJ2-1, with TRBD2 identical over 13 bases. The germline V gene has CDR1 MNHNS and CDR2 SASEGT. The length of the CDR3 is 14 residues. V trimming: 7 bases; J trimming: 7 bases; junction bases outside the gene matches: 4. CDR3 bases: TGTGCCAGCACGACTAGCGGGAGGAGGAATGAGCAGTTCTCC. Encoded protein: CASTTSGRRNEQFS.

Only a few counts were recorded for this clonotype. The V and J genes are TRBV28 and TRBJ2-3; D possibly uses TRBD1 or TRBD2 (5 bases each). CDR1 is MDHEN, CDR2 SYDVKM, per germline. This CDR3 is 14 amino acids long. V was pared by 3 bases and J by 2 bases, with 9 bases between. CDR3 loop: CASSFWGYTDTQYF. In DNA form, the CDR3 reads TGTGCCAGCAGTTTTTGGGGGTACACAGATACGCAGTATTTT.

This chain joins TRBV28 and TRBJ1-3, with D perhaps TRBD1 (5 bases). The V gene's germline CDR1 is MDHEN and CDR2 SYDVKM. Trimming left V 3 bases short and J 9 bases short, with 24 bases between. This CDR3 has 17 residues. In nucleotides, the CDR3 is TGTGCCAGCAGTTTTAGCCAAGGGACCGGGACTTGGGGCACCATATATTTT. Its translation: CASSFSQGTGTWGTIYF. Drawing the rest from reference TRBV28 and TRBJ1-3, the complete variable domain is DVKVTQSSRYLVKRTGEKVFLECVQDMDHENMFWYRQDPGLGLRLIYFSYDVKMKEKGDIPEGYSVSREKKERFSLILESASTNQTSMYLCASSFSQGTGTWGTIYFGEGSWLTVV.

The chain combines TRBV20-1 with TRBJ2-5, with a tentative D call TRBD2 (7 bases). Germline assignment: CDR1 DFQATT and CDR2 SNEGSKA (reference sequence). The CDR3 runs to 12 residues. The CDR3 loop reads CSSLGGGETQYF. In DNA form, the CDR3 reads TGCAGCTCATTAGGGGGGGGAGAGACCCAGTACTTC.

Written as DNA, the CDR3 is TGTGCCAGCGTGAGAGGGACTAGCGGGAACACTGCCTACAATGAGCAGTTCTTC. Protein product: CASVRGTSGNTAYNEQFF. The chain carries TRBV27 and TRBJ2-1; 13 nucleotides line up with TRBD2. V dropped 8 bases and J dropped 2; count of bases not matched to a gene: 12. The germline CDR1 and CDR2 sequences are MNHEY and SMNVEV (reference sequence). The CDR3 runs to 18 residues.

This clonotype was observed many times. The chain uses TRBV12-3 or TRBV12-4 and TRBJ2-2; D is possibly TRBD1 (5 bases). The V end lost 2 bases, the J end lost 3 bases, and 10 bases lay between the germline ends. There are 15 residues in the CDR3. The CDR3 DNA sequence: TGTGCCAGCAGTTTATCAGGGTTATACACCGGGGAGCTGTTTTTT. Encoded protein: CASSLSGLYTGELFF.